This T cell receptor (beta chain) was obtained from a study of CD8 T cells in Susac syndrome. The study sequenced TCR beta in blood CD8+ and CD4+ T cells. The CD8+ and CD4+ T cells were negatively isolated, with the TEMRA cells enriched by FACS. The RNA input was 0.5 to 1 ug, and it was reverse transcribed with random hexamers. An immunoSEQ multiplex PCR amplified TCR beta CDR3 over 54 Vbeta and 13 Jbeta. TCRdb processed the immunoSEQ multiplex PCR reads anew with MiXCR; each CDR3 protein has one entry. The table lists approximately 190,000 distinct CDR3 sequences, 90% to 95% of them singletons. In its sample, this clonotype was seen once. The CDR3 spans 15 residues. Trimming took 4 bases from V and 8 from J; bases not matched to a gene: 9. Germline lookup yields CDR1 MGHRA and CDR2 YSYEKL.

The sample was CD4+ T cells from PBMCs. The source is a human donor with Susac syndrome. The chain couples TRBV4-1 to TRBJ1-2, with 11 nucleotides matching TRBD1. The DNA of the CDR3 is TGCGCCAGCAGCCCCGGACAGGGGGCAATGCGCGGCTACACCTTC. Translation: CASSPGQGAMRGYTF.